The next 21 T cell receptor beta chains were all read from a single sample in a study of siplizumab effects on memory and regulatory T cells (dated 2019 in TCRdb). No antigen has been identified for these receptors. Cells from the mixed lymphocyte reactions were cocultured for about six days at 37 degrees C. Receptor amplification or capture employed the immunoSEQ multiplex PCR assay. TCRdb's version of the immuneACCESS table is confined to in-frame rearrangements and falls short of the full clone set. An unresolved V gene accounts for under half of the shortfall where checked; the remainder is of unknown origin. The sample table records approximately 3,600 clones; roughly 50% of these occur just once. Approximately 4.8% of the sample goes to the ten largest clones. The sample taken for sequencing was CFSE-low (dividing) CD4+ T cells sorted from an allogeneic mixed lymphocyte reaction. The receptors derive from a human donor in good health; the cells came from an allogeneic mixed lymphocyte reaction.

DNA of the CDR3: TGTGCCAGCTCACGGGACACTGTAACCGGGGAGCTGTTTTTT. It translates to CASSRDTVTGELFF. V usage is TRBV18 and J usage is TRBJ2-2; TRBD1 might be the D (6 bases). V was trimmed by 4 bases and J by 5 bases, leaving 11 bases between them. Germline V gene data show CDR1 as KGHSH and CDR2 as LQKENI. This CDR3 has 14 amino acids.

The chain carries TRBV5-1 and TRBJ2-5, with TRBD2 matching 8 bases. Per the germline V gene, CDR1 is SGHRS and CDR2 is YFSETQ. This CDR3 has 16 residues. V lost 4 bases, J lost 1 base, and 9 bases stayed unmatched. CDR3 DNA sequence: TGCGCCAGCAGCCTGGGAAACGCGGGAGGCCAAGAGACCCAGTACTTC. Translated: CASSLGNAGGQETQYF.

This clone turned up a few times. This rearrangement joins TRBV10-3 to TRBJ2-7; D gene ambiguous. The CDR3 sequence is 11 residues long. CDR1 and CDR2 (germline): ENHRY, SYGVKD. The V gene lost 0 bases and the J gene lost 6 bases, with 3 bases spanning the gap. The CDR3 sequence is CAISESSEQYF. DNA for the CDR3: TGTGCCATCAGTGAGTCATCCGAGCAGTACTTC.

This clone appeared a few times. The chain has TRBV5-1 and TRBJ2-7; 7 bases are shared with TRBD1. V dropped 3 bases and J dropped 2; count of bases not matched to a gene: 5. CDR1 and CDR2 (germline): SGHRS, YFSETQ. The CDR3 spans 14 residues. The CDR3 DNA sequence: TGCGCCAGCAGCTCGGCCGGGACAGCCTACGAGCAGTACTTC. Residues: CASSSAGTAYEQYF.

This clone was seen a single time. The J gene is TRBJ2-3, the V gene TRBV18, with D hard to call. The CDR3 has 12 amino acids. Between the trimmed V and J ends, which lost 1 base and 3 bases, there was a span of 2 bases. The V gene's germline CDR1 is KGHSH and CDR2 LQKENI. The CDR3 loop is CASSPRTDTQYF. In DNA, the CDR3 is TGTGCCAGCTCACCACGGACAGATACGCAGTATTTT.

This clone has more than one count but fewer than ten. The V call is TRBV10-3, the J call TRBJ1-2; D call uncertain. Looked up from germline, CDR1 is ENHRY and CDR2 is SYGVKD. The CDR3 consists of 14 residues. The V and J ends lost 3 bases and 7 bases respectively, with 15 bases between them. CDR3 coding DNA: TGTGCCATCAGTGACTCGGGGTACCCCTTTGGCTACACCTTC. Residues: CAISDSGYPFGYTF.

The V and J genes are TRBV2 and TRBJ1-5; 7 bases fit TRBD1. This CDR3 spans 13 amino acids. The V gene end was trimmed by 5 bases and the J gene end by 6 bases; junction bases not matched to a gene: 4. The germline CDR1 and CDR2 sequences are SNHLY and FYNNEI. The CDR3 loop is CASSPDRAQPQHF. The CDR3, as DNA: TGTGCCAGCAGTCCCGACAGGGCTCAGCCCCAGCATTTT. The full variable domain, its missing parts supplied by reference TRBV2 and TRBJ1-5, is EPEVTQTPSHQVTQMGQEVILRCVPISNHLYFYWYRQILGQKVEFLVSFYNNEISEKSEIFDDQFSVERPDGSNFTLKIRSTKLEDSAMYFCASSPDRAQPQHFGDGTRLSIL.

The V call is TRBV10-3, the J call TRBJ2-3; a possible D gene is TRBD1 (6 bases). In germline, CDR1 is ENHRY, CDR2 SYGVKD. The CDR3 sequence is 11 residues long. With 7 bases removed from V and 5 bases from J, the gap between germline ends came to 7 bases. The CDR3 is CAITRGDTQYF. The CDR3 bases are TGTGCCATCACCAGGGGAGATACGCAGTATTTT.

The chain couples TRBV11-1 to TRBJ2-4; TRBD1 might be the D (6 bases). V lost 2 bases and J 0 bases, leaving 8 bases between the germline ends. The CDR3 is 15 amino acids. Germline assignment: CDR1 SGHAT and CDR2 FQDESV (reference sequence). The CDR3 nucleotides are TGTGCCAGCAGCTTAATGGGGGCAGCCAAAAACATTCAGTACTTC. Translation: CASSLMGAAKNIQYF.

This clone was counted between two and nine times. This rearrangement joins TRBV7-2 to TRBJ1-5; D remains ambiguous. The V end was cut by 1 base, the J end by 7 bases, with 5 bases between. CDR3 length equals 12 residues. Germline V gene sequence: CDR1 SGHTA, CDR2 FQGNSA. The CDR3 protein is CASSLDGQPQHF. In nucleotides, the CDR3 is TGTGCCAGCAGCTTAGATGGGCAGCCCCAGCATTTT.

The V and J genes are TRBV30 and TRBJ2-3; the D gene is possibly TRBD2 (7 bases). Germline CDR1 reads GTSNPN; CDR2 reads SVGIG (reference sequence). Trimming pared 0 bases from V and 3 bases from J, leaving 13 bases between. CDR3 length: 15 residues. This CDR3 reads CAWSVLGGPTDTQYF. The CDR3 DNA reads as TGTGCCTGGAGTGTACTCGGGGGGCCTACAGATACGCAGTATTTT.

The chain employs TRBV14 and TRBJ1-2; D uncertain. V was clipped by 0 bases and J by 2 bases, with 10 bases between them. The CDR3 consists of 15 residues. CDR1 and CDR2 from the germline V gene are SGHDN and FVKESK. The CDR3 sequence is CASSQDRTPNYGYTF. CDR3 in DNA: TGTGCCAGCAGCCAAGATCGAACCCCAAACTATGGCTACACCTTC.

V is TRBV15 and J is TRBJ2-3; D unclear. Germline loops: CDR1 LNHNV, CDR2 YYDKDF (reference sequence). V dropped 2 bases and J dropped 2 bases, with 5 bases sitting between them. This CDR3 is built from 13 residues. The CDR3 nucleotides are TGTGCCACCAGCAGACCCCCCACAGATACGCAGTATTTT. Amino acids: CATSRPPTDTQYF.

The rearrangement joins TRBV4-3 to TRBJ2-5; TRBD1 agrees at 9 bases. Germline V gene data show CDR1 as LGHNA and CDR2 as YSLEER. The junction had 7 bases not matched to a gene; V was cut back by 4 bases and J by 4 bases. The CDR3 spans 15 residues. In nucleotides, the CDR3 is TGCGCCAGCAGCCCATGGGACAGGGAGGGAGAGACCCAGTACTTC. Translated, it gives CASSPWDREGETQYF.

This clone was counted once. The DNA of the CDR3 is TGCGCCAGCAGCCGGGGACTAGCGCGGAATGAGCAGTTCTTC. This sequence encodes CASSRGLARNEQFF. The gene calls are TRBV4-1 and TRBJ2-1; the match to TRBD2 covers 10 bases. The length of the CDR3 is 14 residues. Trimming cost V 4 bases and J 7 bases; bases outside gene matches: 4. Germline V CDR1 and CDR2: MGHRA, YSYEKL.

The chain recombines TRBV10-3 with TRBJ2-7, with 7 bases identical to TRBD2. CDR1 and CDR2 from the germline V gene are ENHRY and SYGVKD. The ends lost 3 bases at V and 5 bases at J; junction bases unmatched: 10. The CDR3 runs 15 residues. CDR3 nucleotides: TGTGCCATCAGTGAACCGGTTATTCGGGGGGACGAGCAGTACTTC. Residues: CAISEPVIRGDEQYF.

This chain uses TRBV10-3 with TRBJ2-7, with TRBD1 matching 7 bases. The length of the CDR3 is 14 residues. Germline CDR1 ENHRY, CDR2 SYGVKD. With 10 bases clipped from V and 4 bases from J, the junction kept 13 bases outside the gene matches. The CDR3 DNA reads TGTGCCACCTCGACCTCGACAGGGTTTTACGAGCAGTACTTC. Protein product: CATSTSTGFYEQYF.

The chain recombines TRBV5-8 with TRBJ2-5; tentatively, D is TRBD2 (6 bases). Germline CDR1 is SGHTS and CDR2 is YDEGEE. CDR3 length equals 15 residues. V was clipped by 0 bases and J by 0 bases, with 9 bases between them. CDR3 sequence reads: CASSLGTTNQETQYF. CDR3 nucleotide sequence: TGTGCCAGCAGCTTGGGGACTACGAACCAAGAGACCCAGTACTTC.

The chain employs TRBV18 and TRBJ2-1; TRBD2 is a possible D gene (7 bases). The CDR3 length is 16 residues. The germline gives CDR1 KGHSH, CDR2 LQKENI. The V gene lost 5 bases and the J gene lost 5 bases, with 19 bases spanning the gap. CDR3 in amino acids: CASSINGAGADNEQFF. The CDR3 region has the DNA TGTGCCAGCTCAATAAACGGGGCGGGGGCCGACAATGAGCAGTTCTTC.

Turning to this clone: The conserved phenylalanine or tryptophan is not found at the CDR3 terminus, so this likely reflects a read error. For the CDR3, the DNA is TGCGCCAGCAGCTTGGCGCACAGGGTTATAGGTGGAAACTATGGCTACACCCTC. Translated, it gives CASSLAHRVIGGNYGYTL. The rearrangement uses TRBV5-1 and TRBJ1-2; TRBD1 is a possible D gene (6 bases). Germline V gene data show CDR1 as SGHRS and CDR2 as YFSETQ. Trimming cost V 0 bases and J 2 bases, with 20 bases left between them. CDR3 size: 18 residues.

This chain joins TRBV7-9 and TRBJ2-2; D is unclear. V was shortened by 5 bases and J by 6 bases, with 16 bases between the two germline ends. The CDR3 is 15 amino acids. Germline CDR1 reads SEHNR; CDR2 reads FQNEAQ (reference sequence). CDR3 protein: CASSGGRPWAGELFF. CDR3 sequence (DNA): TGTGCCAGCAGCGGCGGACGGCCGTGGGCCGGGGAGCTGTTTTTT.